The entry that follows covers one T cell receptor (beta chain) sequence. 60 Vbeta and 13 Jbeta primers were used in PCR. Only in-frame clones appear in the TCRdb table, and some are missing; sequencing was by immunoSEQ multiplex PCR. Of under 150,000 clones listed, 79% were seen once; the top ten hold 3.5% to 4.5%. These data come from a study of cytomegalovirus exposure and HLA in healthy donors. With V trimmed by 5 bases and J by 4 bases, 9 bases remained unmatched. CDR1 is SEHNR, CDR2 FQNEAQ, per germline (reference sequence). This CDR3 is built from 15 residues. Sequenced material: PBMCs. The chain has TRBV7-9 and TRBJ1-2; 8 bases are shared with TRBD1. The TCR originated in a man between 25 and 39 years old in good health and CMV-seropositive. CDR3: CASSPGGSRGYGYTF. CDR3 nucleotides: TGTGCCAGCAGCCCAGGGGGCTCCCGCGGCTATGGCTACACCTTC.